The clone carrying this T cell receptor gamma chain turned up a few times. What it recognizes is unknown. For each case, the template was genomic DNA from ten roughly 5.3-µm formalin-fixed paraffin-embedded scrolls. Surplus diagnostic duodenal biopsies, formalin-fixed and paraffin-embedded, were fully anonymised and used. This record comes from a study of intestinal T cells in coeliac disease. Study in general: Mean age was approximately 17 for coeliac patients versus roughly 50 for controls. Study results and limitations: Reported leave-one-out accuracy of TRD kmer clustering was roughly 90%.

Using about 0.2 ug of biopsy DNA, TRG was amplified with LymphoTrack primers. TCRdb fed the multiplex PCR reads to CATT. Altogether roughly 380 gamma-chain clones are present, roughly 40% being singletons, with the ten largest covering 40% to 50%. With 8 bases clipped from V and 0 bases from J, the junction kept 13 bases outside the gene matches. The CDR3 contains 17 residues. The source is a human donor who served as a control with a normal duodenal biopsy, not a healthy volunteer. The rearrangement links TRGV10 to TRGJP1. TRGV10 is placed among ORFs of uncertain function. Sequenced: a duodenal biopsy. The CDR3 DNA reads TGTGCTGCGTGGGACTTATCGTCGGATACCACTGGTTGGTTCAAGATATTT. Its translation is CAAWDLSSDTTGWFKIF.